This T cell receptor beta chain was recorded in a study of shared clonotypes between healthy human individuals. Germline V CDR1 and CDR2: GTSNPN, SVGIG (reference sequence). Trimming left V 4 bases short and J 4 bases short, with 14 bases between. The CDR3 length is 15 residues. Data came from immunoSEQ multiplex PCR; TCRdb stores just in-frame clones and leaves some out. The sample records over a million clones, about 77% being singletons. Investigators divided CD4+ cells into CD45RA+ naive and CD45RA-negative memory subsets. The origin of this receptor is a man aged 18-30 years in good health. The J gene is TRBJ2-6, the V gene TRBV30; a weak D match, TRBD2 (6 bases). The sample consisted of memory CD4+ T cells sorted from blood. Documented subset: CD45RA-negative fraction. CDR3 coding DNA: TGTGCCTGGACGATCAGGAGGGCGGGGGCCAACGTCCTGACTTTC. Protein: CAWTIRRAGANVLTF.